The next 10 T cell receptor beta chains were all read from a single sample in a study of blood T cells in healthy people across ages. Combining a sample-barcoded 5' primer with a J-beta primer mix, a second PCR ran for roughly 7 to 11 cycles. TCRdb re-derived calls from the 5' RACE reads in MiXCR, one entry per CDR3 protein. Among hundreds of thousands of distinct CDR3 sequences listed, 20% to 25% were seen once. Sequencing was done on a sample of blood. These TCRs come from a man between 65 and 85 years old in good health.

The gene calls are TRBV29-1 and TRBJ2-5; D unresolved. The assigned J gene may be wrong: the sequence end matches TRBJ2-7 better. Germline V lookup: CDR1 SQVTM, CDR2 ANQGSEA. The CDR3 is made up of 11 amino acids. CDR3 region: CSVALESEQYF. CDR3 nucleotides: TGCAGCGTAGCCCTGGAGAGCGAGCAGTACTTC.

The chain links TRBV15 to TRBJ2-1; 11 bases are a match to TRBD2. CDR1 and CDR2 (germline): LNHNV, YYDKDF (reference sequence). The CDR3 loop spans 15 amino acids. Trimming cost V 1 base and J 8 bases; bases outside gene matches: 4. The CDR3 sequence: CATSRAVAGGDEQFF. CDR3 sequence (DNA): TGTGCCACCAGCAGAGCGGTAGCGGGGGGGGATGAGCAGTTCTTC.

This clonotype was seen ten or more times. The chain joins TRBV11-1 to TRBJ2-7, with 7 bases aligning to TRBD1. CDR1 and CDR2 from the germline V gene are SGHAT and FQDESV (reference sequence). This CDR3 has 16 amino acids. V dropped 2 bases and J dropped 2; count of bases not matched to a gene: 9. The CDR3 DNA is TGTGCCAGCAGCTTAAACGGACAGGTAGTAACCTACGAGCAGTACTTC. Amino acid sequence: CASSLNGQVVTYEQYF.

The chain carries TRBV2 and TRBJ2-5; D is perhaps TRBD1 (6 bases). The CDR3 runs to 19 residues. Germline CDR1 and CDR2: SNHLY and FYNNEI. Trimming took 0 bases from V and 2 from J, leaving 22 bases between them. This chain's CDR3 is CASSEARLTPRQDQETQYF. Here the CDR3 DNA reads TGTGCCAGCAGTGAAGCGAGACTAACGCCTCGACAGGATCAAGAGACCCAGTACTTC.

This clonotype came up a few times. The rearrangement uses TRBV6-1 and TRBJ1-4; D remains ambiguous. Between the trimmed V and J ends, which lost 6 bases and 8 bases, there was a span of 22 bases. This CDR3 contains 16 residues. Germline V CDR1 and CDR2: MNHNS, SASEGT. The CDR3 DNA follows: TGTGCCAGCAGACCCCCGGTGGGCAGTTTGGGAGAAAAACTGTTTTTT. Amino acids: CASRPPVGSLGEKLFF.

The chain uses TRBV6-5 and TRBJ2-2; the D call may be TRBD1 or TRBD2 (5 bases each). The germline gives CDR1 MNHEY, CDR2 SVGAGI. The CDR3 consists of 16 residues. Trimming stripped 0 bases from V and 0 bases from J, with 8 bases between. The CDR3: CASSYSGTTNTGELFF. The CDR3 nucleotides are TGTGCCAGCAGTTACTCGGGGACGACGAACACCGGGGAGCTGTTTTTT.

The chain has TRBV3-1 and TRBJ2-1, with TRBD2 matching over 7 bases. CDR1 is LGHDT, CDR2 YNNKEL, per germline (reference sequence). J lost 7 bases, V lost 1 base, and 7 bases had no gene match. This CDR3 is 15 amino acids long. In nucleotides, the CDR3 is TGTGCCAGCAGCCAAGCTGGGACTATTACGAATGAGCAGTTCTTC. This codes for CASSQAGTITNEQFF.

This rearrangement joins TRBV27 to TRBJ2-5, with TRBD1 matching over 7 bases. The J call is in doubt because the DNA end fits TRBJ2-7 better. The CDR3 consists of 14 residues. The germline V gene encodes CDR1 MNHEY and CDR2 SMNVEV (reference sequence). The CDR3 is CASSLGTEFYEQYF. In DNA form, the CDR3 reads TGTGCCAGCAGTCTTGGGACAGAGTTTTACGAGCAGTACTTC.

This clonotype was seen only a few times. The CDR3 DNA follows: TGCAGTGCTTACAGGACAGAAAACAATGAGCAGTTCTTC. Translated: CSAYRTENNEQFF. The genes are TRBV20-1 and TRBJ2-5; D is possibly TRBD1 (6 bases). The DNA matches TRBJ2-1 better at its end, which makes the J call doubtful. The CDR3 covers 13 residues. Looked up from germline, CDR1 is DFQATT and CDR2 is SNEGSKA (reference sequence).

This clonotype appeared a few times. This rearrangement joins TRBV10-2 to TRBJ2-3; D ambiguous. The V gene's germline CDR1 is WSHSY and CDR2 SAAADI. This CDR3 contains 13 residues. Deletions cut 4 bases from V and 1 base from J, with 6 bases between. CDR3 region: CASSVPGTDTQYF. Written as DNA, the CDR3 is TGCGCCAGCAGTGTTCCGGGCACAGATACGCAGTATTTT.